This T cell receptor (beta chain) was sequenced for a study of blood T cell repertoires in COVID-19. Study summary: Acute and convalescent COVID-19 specimens originated in the United States, Italy and Spain. PBMCs, B-cell-depleted T cells, or T cells were the source of the cDNA or gDNA that made up the material.

This CDR3 has 16 residues. Germline V gene data show CDR1 as SNHLY and CDR2 as FYNNEI. With 1 base removed from V and 2 bases from J, the gap between germline ends came to 14 bases. As originally analysed: Reference gene primer amplification gave nucleated cell count estimates. Assay: immunoSEQ multiplex PCR; the TCRdb copy retains only in-frame clones and omits some. Clonal size and the V and J genes are those of that table, whereas D and trimming came from the DNA. Of fewer than 80,000 clones listed, about 88% are singletons. The receptor comes from a human donor in a cohort sampled during active COVID-19. Sequencing was carried out using peripheral blood. The V gene is TRBV2, the J gene TRBJ1-2, with a possible D match to TRBD1 (6 bases). The CDR3 region is CASSEGRGALNYGYTF. CDR3 sequence (DNA): TGTGCCAGCAGTGAAGGACGGGGGGCCCTAAACTATGGCTACACCTTC.